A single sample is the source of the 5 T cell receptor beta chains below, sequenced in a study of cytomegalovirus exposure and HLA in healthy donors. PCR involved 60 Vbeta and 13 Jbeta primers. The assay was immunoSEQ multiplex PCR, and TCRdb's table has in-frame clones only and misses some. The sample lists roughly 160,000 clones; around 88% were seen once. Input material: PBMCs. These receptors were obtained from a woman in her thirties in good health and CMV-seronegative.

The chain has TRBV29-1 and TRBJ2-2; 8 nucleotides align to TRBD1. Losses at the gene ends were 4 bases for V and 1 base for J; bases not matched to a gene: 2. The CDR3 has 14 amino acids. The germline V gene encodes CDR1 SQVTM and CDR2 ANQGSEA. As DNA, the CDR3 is TGCAGCGTTGTAGGACAGGGGAACACCGGGGAGCTGTTTTTT. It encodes CSVVGQGNTGELFF.

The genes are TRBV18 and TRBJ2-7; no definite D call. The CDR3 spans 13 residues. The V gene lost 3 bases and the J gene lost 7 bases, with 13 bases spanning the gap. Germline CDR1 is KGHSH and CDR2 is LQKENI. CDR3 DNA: TGTGCCAGCTCACCGCTAGTGTCCGGGGAGCAGTACTTC. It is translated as CASSPLVSGEQYF. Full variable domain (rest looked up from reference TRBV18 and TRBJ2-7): NAGVMQNPRHLVRRRGQEARLRCSPMKGHSHVYWYRQLPEEGLKFMVYLQKENIIDESGMPKERFSAEFPKEGPSILRIQQVVRGDSAAYFCASSPLVSGEQYFGPGTRLTVT.

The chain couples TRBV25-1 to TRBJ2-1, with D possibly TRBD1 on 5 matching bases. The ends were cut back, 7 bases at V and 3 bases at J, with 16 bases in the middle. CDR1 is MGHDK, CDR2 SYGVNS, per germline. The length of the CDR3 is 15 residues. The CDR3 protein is CASTSQTQGYNEQFF. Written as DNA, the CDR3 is TGTGCCAGCACTTCCCAGACCCAGGGCTACAATGAGCAGTTCTTC.

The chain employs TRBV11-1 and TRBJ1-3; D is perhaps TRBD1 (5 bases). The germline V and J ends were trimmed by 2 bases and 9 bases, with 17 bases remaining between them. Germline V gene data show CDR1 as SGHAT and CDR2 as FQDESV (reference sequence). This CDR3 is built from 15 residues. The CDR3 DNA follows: TGTGCCAGCAGCTTATTTCCGGGGGAGAGCAGCACCATATATTTT. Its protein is CASSLFPGESSTIYF.

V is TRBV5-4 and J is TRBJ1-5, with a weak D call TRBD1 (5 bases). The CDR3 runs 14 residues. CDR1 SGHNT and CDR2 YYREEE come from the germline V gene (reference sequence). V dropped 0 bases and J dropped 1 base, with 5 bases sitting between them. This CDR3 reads CASSLGGSNQPQHF. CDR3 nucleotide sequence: TGTGCCAGCAGCTTGGGGGGCAGCAATCAGCCCCAGCATTTT.